This T cell receptor (beta chain) was captured in a study of tumor-infiltrating lymphocytes in localized non-small cell lung cancer. Across the whole study: Each patient gave resected tumor and non-adjacent uninvolved lung tissue. The study's findings and limits: Immunotypes IM1 and IM2 had similar TCR-derived T-cell fractions.

Clones were read by immunoSEQ multiplex PCR, and TCRdb kept only the in-frame ones, dropping some. Of 9,500 to 15,000 clones listed, about 70% are singletons. CDR3 size: 15 residues. The V and J ends lost 3 bases and 2 bases respectively, with 13 bases between them. CDR1 and CDR2 from the germline V gene are LNHDA and SQIVND (reference sequence). In this sample, this clone turned up a few times. Its specificity is not known. This chain links TRBV19 with TRBJ1-1, with a weak D call TRBD1 (5 bases). This receptor was obtained from a human donor with non-small cell lung cancer. Sequencing was carried out using uninvolved lung tissue not adjacent to the tumor. The CDR3 reads CASSISGTSNTEAFF. The CDR3 region has the DNA TGTGCCAGTAGTATCTCCGGGACTTCTAACACTGAAGCTTTCTTT.